The subject of this entry is one TCR beta chain. This clone's antigen is unknown. There are no base qualities to consult, and no much larger clone falls within one base. This sample is drawn from a study of T cell changes during pregnancy in multiple sclerosis (dated by TCRdb to the late 2010s). Describing the broader study: Changes in the T cell repertoire over the course of pregnancy were examined in this study in women with multiple sclerosis.

The library was generated by the immunoSEQ multiplex PCR assay. TCRdb stores this immuneACCESS table with in-frame sequences only. Part of the clones is absent; in the studies checked, under half of the shortfall reflects unresolved V genes, and no reason is known for the rest. This sample holds tens of thousands of clones; around 92% were observed only once. 2.5% to 3.5% of the sample is held by the ten biggest clonotypes. Via the germline V gene (reference sequence), CDR1 is SGHNT and CDR2 YYREEE. There are 16 amino acids in the CDR3, from cysteine to phenylalanine inclusive. The kept DNA is CDR3 alone, 48 bases in frame from the first base. Deletion took 4 bases off V and 7 bases off J, with a span of 20 bases between the germline ends.

The sequence was collected from a female donor in good health, enrolled as a control in a pregnancy study. Recombination connected TRBV5-4 to TRBJ1-4; a weak D assignment points to TRBD1 (5 bases agree). The starting material was CD8+ T cells from peripheral blood mononuclear cells, obtained in the third trimester of pregnancy. The CDR3 corresponds to CASSDVHGGDSEKLFF. The base sequence is TGTGCCAGCAGCGACGTCCACGGGGGTGATAGTGAAAAACTGTTTTTT.